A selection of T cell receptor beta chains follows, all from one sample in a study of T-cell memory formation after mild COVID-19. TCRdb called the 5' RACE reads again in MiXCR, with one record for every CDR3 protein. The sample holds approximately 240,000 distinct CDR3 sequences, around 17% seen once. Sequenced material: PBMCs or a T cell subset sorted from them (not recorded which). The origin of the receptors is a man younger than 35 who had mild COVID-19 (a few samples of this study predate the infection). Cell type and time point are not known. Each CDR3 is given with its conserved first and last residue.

CDR3aa: CSARDPLAKNIQYF
j_gene: TRBJ2-4
v_gene: TRBV20-1
len: 14

CDR3aa: CASSLAMGEETQYF
j_gene: TRBJ2-5
v_gene: TRBV5-1
len: 14

CDR3aa: CASSYQAFSDTQYF
j_gene: TRBJ2-3
v_gene: TRBV6-2/TRBV6-3
len: 14

CDR3aa: CASSIRDGNTEAFF
j_gene: TRBJ1-1
v_gene: TRBV5-1
len: 14

CDR3aa: CASSYNMNTEAFF
j_gene: TRBJ1-1
v_gene: TRBV12-3/TRBV12-4
len: 13

CDR3aa: CASSPDGDTQYF
j_gene: TRBJ2-3
v_gene: TRBV7-3
len: 12

CDR3aa: CASSHNSPLHF
j_gene: TRBJ1-6
v_gene: TRBV28
len: 11

CDR3aa: CASSPPIYEKLFF
j_gene: TRBJ1-4
v_gene: TRBV7-9
len: 13

CDR3aa: CATSDPLAAGEQFF
j_gene: TRBJ2-1
v_gene: TRBV24-1
len: 14

CDR3aa: CASSQEPAGSSYNEQFF
j_gene: TRBJ2-1
v_gene: TRBV4-2
len: 17

CDR3aa: CASSRGLGNEKLFF
j_gene: TRBJ1-4
v_gene: TRBV5-1
len: 14

CDR3aa: CASGLVGGDAYNEQFF
j_gene: TRBJ2-1
v_gene: TRBV12-5
len: 16

CDR3aa: CASSYGQEVYGYTF
j_gene: TRBJ1-2
v_gene: TRBV6-5
len: 14

CDR3aa: CSAKWTGSSYGYTF
j_gene: TRBJ1-2
v_gene: TRBV20-1
len: 14

CDR3aa: CASSHDRAYNEQFF
j_gene: TRBJ2-1
v_gene: TRBV28
len: 14

CDR3aa: CASRRGQEETQYF
j_gene: TRBJ2-5
v_gene: TRBV7-2
len: 13

CDR3aa: CASSQHTNRGRDTEAFF
j_gene: TRBJ1-1
v_gene: TRBV12-3/TRBV12-4
len: 17

CDR3aa: CASPRGGALDTGELFF
j_gene: TRBJ2-2
v_gene: TRBV7-9
len: 16

CDR3aa: CSARGEAFF
j_gene: TRBJ1-1
v_gene: TRBV20-1
len: 9

CDR3aa: CASSSGQGKTGANVLTF
j_gene: TRBJ2-6
v_gene: TRBV27
len: 17

CDR3aa: CASSLGGGRGIYEQYF
j_gene: TRBJ2-7
v_gene: TRBV7-2
len: 16

CDR3aa: CSASYGQGAGVGFF
j_gene: TRBJ1-2
v_gene: TRBV20-1
len: 14

CDR3aa: CASSRDSYLLSPLHF
j_gene: TRBJ1-6
v_gene: TRBV27
len: 15

CDR3aa: CASSYGTVYNSPLHF
j_gene: TRBJ1-6
v_gene: TRBV6-6
len: 15

CDR3aa: CASSHGLAGVLQYF
j_gene: TRBJ2-3
v_gene: TRBV6-5
len: 14

CDR3aa: CASGFRGALLYEQYF
j_gene: TRBJ2-7
v_gene: TRBV12-5
len: 15

CDR3aa: CASSLTAYEQYF
j_gene: TRBJ2-7
v_gene: TRBV7-9
len: 12

CDR3aa: CASSSTVTGDQPQHF
j_gene: TRBJ1-5
v_gene: TRBV7-6
len: 15

CDR3aa: CASSADRASYEQYF
j_gene: TRBJ2-7
v_gene: TRBV7-2
len: 14

CDR3aa: CASSFPTNTEAFF
j_gene: TRBJ1-1
v_gene: TRBV12-3/TRBV12-4
len: 13

CDR3aa: CASSLAPGTGLNEKLFF
j_gene: TRBJ1-4
v_gene: TRBV5-1
len: 17

CDR3aa: CAITGSGTEAFF
j_gene: TRBJ1-1
v_gene: TRBV10-3
len: 12

CDR3aa: CASSVEPWLSGNEQFF
j_gene: TRBJ2-1
v_gene: TRBV9
len: 16

CDR3aa: CASKGGKNTGELFF
j_gene: TRBJ2-2
v_gene: TRBV2
len: 14

CDR3aa: CASSGQPMNTEAFF
j_gene: TRBJ1-1
v_gene: TRBV18
len: 14

CDR3aa: CASSSGLDGDIQYF
j_gene: TRBJ2-4
v_gene: TRBV7-9
len: 14

CDR3aa: CASKGETQYF
j_gene: TRBJ2-5
v_gene: TRBV7-2
len: 10

CDR3aa: CASRGQGISNEQFF
j_gene: TRBJ2-1
v_gene: TRBV6-6
len: 14

CDR3aa: CSVEEANYGYTF
j_gene: TRBJ1-2
v_gene: TRBV29-1
len: 12

CDR3aa: CASSFGARGSNSPLHF
j_gene: TRBJ1-6
v_gene: TRBV12-3/TRBV12-4
len: 16

CDR3aa: CASSYYRERDTEAFF
j_gene: TRBJ1-1
v_gene: TRBV5-6
len: 15

CDR3aa: CASSLQGERPLHF
j_gene: TRBJ1-6
v_gene: TRBV12-3/TRBV12-4
len: 13

CDR3aa: CASSYASGGGTDTQYF
j_gene: TRBJ2-3
v_gene: TRBV6-6
len: 16

CDR3aa: CASSLAGNGNTIYF
j_gene: TRBJ1-3
v_gene: TRBV5-1
len: 14

CDR3aa: CASIHPRVNTEAFF
j_gene: TRBJ1-1
v_gene: TRBV12-3/TRBV12-4
len: 14

CDR3aa: CASSLVGNTGELFF
j_gene: TRBJ2-2
v_gene: TRBV7-2
len: 14

CDR3aa: CASSLTGDRAYNEQFF
j_gene: TRBJ2-1
v_gene: TRBV12-3/TRBV12-4
len: 16

CDR3aa: CASSLVLAGGNGELFF
j_gene: TRBJ2-2
v_gene: TRBV7-2
len: 16

CDR3aa: CASSPGESNQPQHF
j_gene: TRBJ1-5
v_gene: TRBV7-3
len: 14

CDR3aa: CASSVLGDSQGAFF
j_gene: TRBJ1-1
v_gene: TRBV9
len: 14

CDR3aa: CASSRQRIMNTEAFF
j_gene: TRBJ1-1
v_gene: TRBV7-2
len: 15

CDR3aa: CASLMGGPDTQYF
j_gene: TRBJ2-3
v_gene: TRBV27
len: 13

CDR3aa: CASILRPGTGELFF
j_gene: TRBJ2-2
v_gene: TRBV6-2/TRBV6-3
len: 14

CDR3aa: CASSHALFRGEAFF
j_gene: TRBJ1-1
v_gene: TRBV6-2/TRBV6-3
len: 14

CDR3aa: CASRQQGSDTQYF
j_gene: TRBJ2-3
v_gene: TRBV5-5
len: 13

CDR3aa: CATTARTDSTDTQYF
j_gene: TRBJ2-3
v_gene: TRBV24-1
len: 15

CDR3aa: CASSLTLAGRSETQYF
j_gene: TRBJ2-5
v_gene: TRBV5-1
len: 16

CDR3aa: CATSRAQGTYEQYF
j_gene: TRBJ2-7
v_gene: TRBV15
len: 14